This TCR beta chain is from a study of graft-versus-host responses after intestinal transplantation. Points from the study as a whole: GvH clones were identified in recipient marrow, with some first appearing in ileum or blood.

About this clone: Its antigen is not identified.

V lost 5 bases, J lost 3 bases, and 6 bases stayed unmatched. This CDR3 contains 16 residues. Germline V CDR1 and CDR2: PRHDT, FYEKMQ (reference sequence). Produced via immunoSEQ multiplex PCR; TCRdb's table is partial and in-frame only. The profile covers roughly 120,000 clones, with 90% to 95% appearing a single time and 1% to 1.5% taken by the ten largest. Source: unstimulated CD8+ T cells sorted from spleen or lymph node cells, taken before transplant. This receptor was obtained from a human donor who was the organ donor for an intestinal transplant. The gene calls are TRBV13 and TRBJ2-1, with 11 bases identical to TRBD2. The CDR3 DNA follows: TGTGCCAGCAGCGGAGCACTAGCGGGAGACTACAATGAGCAGTTCTTC. It yields the protein CASSGALAGDYNEQFF.